The 20 T cell receptor beta chains reported below all come from one sample, sequenced in a study of blood T cell repertoires in COVID-19. Using immunoSEQ multiplex PCR, the repertoire was profiled, and TCRdb retains in-frame clones only, with some absent. Among about 300,000 clones, about four fifths were seen once, and the ten largest hold 8% to 9.5%. The sequenced sample was peripheral blood. These receptors were collected from a woman in her forties or fifties who had recovered from COVID-19.

The chain links TRBV7-3 to TRBJ1-2; unclear D gene. The length of the CDR3 is 13 residues. CDR1 is SGHTA, CDR2 FQGTGA, per germline. Deletions cut 5 bases from V and 8 bases from J, with 15 bases between. The DNA for the CDR3 is TGTGCCAGCAGCGCCCCCGGGTCCTACGGCTACACCTTC. Encoded protein: CASSAPGSYGYTF.

A single count supports this clone. This sequence joins TRBV9 and TRBJ1-2; 11 nucleotides agree with TRBD1. The CDR3 consists of 15 residues. V lost 4 bases, J lost 7 bases, and 9 bases stayed unmatched. In germline, CDR1 is SGDLS, CDR2 YYNGEE. The CDR3 bases are TGTGCCAGCAGCCCCCGGACAGGGGGCTCAAGTGGCTACACCTTC. Translation: CASSPRTGGSSGYTF.

The chain has TRBV9 and TRBJ1-2; 7 bases agree with TRBD1. The CDR3 is made up of 14 amino acids. Germline CDR1 and CDR2: SGDLS and YYNGEE. The V segment lost 0 bases and the J segment 8 bases; nucleotides outside the gene matches: 7. CDR3 amino acids: CASSVGQGRGGYTF. CDR3 sequence (DNA): TGTGCCAGCAGCGTAGGACAGGGACGTGGAGGCTACACCTTC.

This clone was observed a few times. The chain is built from TRBV5-1 and TRBJ2-2, with a weak D call TRBD2 (6 bases). This CDR3 contains 15 residues. V was clipped by 4 bases and J by 0 bases, with 10 bases between them. Germline lookup yields CDR1 SGHRS and CDR2 YFSETQ. The CDR3 nucleotides read TGCGCCAGCAGCATCGGGACTGCGAACACCGGGGAGCTGTTTTTT. Residues: CASSIGTANTGELFF.

J is TRBJ2-7 and V is TRBV28, with 10 bases lining up with TRBD2. The CDR3 extends over 18 amino acids. CDR1 and CDR2 (germline): MDHEN, SYDVKM. The junction had 11 bases not matched to a gene; V was cut back by 2 bases and J by 1 base. The CDR3 loop reads CASSLGGTGLALSYEQYF. CDR3 DNA: TGTGCCAGCAGTTTAGGGGGTACGGGACTAGCGCTTTCCTACGAGCAGTACTTC.

The V gene is TRBV28, the J gene TRBJ2-5, with 8 positions matching TRBD2. This CDR3 spans 15 amino acids. With V trimmed by 5 bases and J by 3 bases, 8 bases remained unmatched. CDR1 MDHEN and CDR2 SYDVKM come from the germline V gene. As DNA, the CDR3 is TGTGCCAGCAGTGAACCCCCGGGACTAGAAGAGACCCAGTACTTC. This codes for CASSEPPGLEETQYF.

The chain recombines TRBV5-4 with TRBJ2-1, with TRBD2 as a possible D gene (5 bases). This CDR3 is 13 amino acids long. Trimming pared 0 bases from V and 8 bases from J, leaving 9 bases between. Germline CDR1 and CDR2: SGHNT and YYREEE (reference sequence). In nucleotides, the CDR3 is TGTGCCAGCAGCTTGGCCCTAGCTCATGAGCAGTTCTTC. It encodes CASSLALAHEQFF. Drawing the rest from reference TRBV5-4 and TRBJ2-1, the complete variable domain is ETGVTQSPTHLIKTRGQQVTLRCSSQSGHNTVSWYQQALGQGPQFIFQYYREEENGRGNFPPRFSGLQFPNYSSELNVNALELDDSALYLCASSLALAHEQFFGPGTRLTVL.

This clone was recorded only once. This chain links TRBV9 with TRBJ2-7; tentative D call: TRBD1 (8 bases). This CDR3 is 14 amino acids long. Trimming removed 2 bases from V and 4 bases from J, with 13 bases in between. Germline lookup yields CDR1 SGDLS and CDR2 YYNGEE. The CDR3 DNA reads as TGTGCCAGCAGCGTGACAGGGGAGGGATACGAGCAGTACTTC. Translation: CASSVTGEGYEQYF.

This clone came up a few times. V gene TRBV19 combines with J gene TRBJ1-1; D unresolved. Trimming shortened V by 7 bases and J by 2 bases, and 11 bases separated the two germline ends. Germline CDR1 reads LNHDA; CDR2 reads SQIVND (reference sequence). CDR3 length: 13 residues. Here the CDR3 reads CASNFQTNTEAFF. The CDR3 DNA reads TGTGCCAGTAATTTTCAGACTAACACTGAAGCTTTCTTT.

The chain couples TRBV28 to TRBJ2-7, with 8 bases lining up with TRBD1. J lost 2 bases, V lost 6 bases, and 9 bases had no gene match. Per germline, CDR1 MDHEN and CDR2 SYDVKM. This CDR3 is 15 amino acids long. CDR3 loop: CASRPGQGATYEQYF. The CDR3 DNA follows: TGTGCCAGCAGACCCGGACAGGGTGCTACCTACGAGCAGTACTTC.

The CDR3 loop reads CASSHRDRGTGELFF. CDR3 sequence (DNA): TGTGCCAGTAGTCACCGGGACAGGGGCACCGGGGAGCTGTTTTTT. The V and J genes are TRBV19 and TRBJ2-2; TRBD1 matches at 10 bases. With V trimmed by 5 bases and J by 4 bases, 4 bases remained unmatched. Germline CDR1 LNHDA, CDR2 SQIVND (reference sequence). The length of the CDR3 is 15 residues.

This sequence joins TRBV5-1 and TRBJ1-4; D not resolved. There are 19 residues in the CDR3. Germline-derived CDR1 and CDR2 are SGHRS and YFSETQ. The V gene lost 1 base and the J gene lost 3 bases, with 22 bases spanning the gap. The CDR3 here is CASSLFGRSGKVSNEKLFF. The CDR3 DNA reads TGCGCCAGCAGCTTGTTTGGCAGGTCGGGGAAAGTTTCTAATGAAAAACTGTTTTTT.

This chain joins TRBV11-2 and TRBJ2-1, with 9 bases identical to TRBD1. The CDR3 length is 15 residues. The junction had 1 base not matched to a gene; V was cut back by 1 base and J by 3 bases. Germline loops: CDR1 SGHAT, CDR2 FQNNGV. In nucleotides, the CDR3 is TGTGCCAGCAGCTTAGGACAGGGGGTCTACAATGAGCAGTTCTTC. Its translation: CASSLGQGVYNEQFF.

This clone was counted a single time. The genes are TRBV5-4 and TRBJ2-2; perhaps TRBD2 as D (5 bases). The CDR3 totals 14 residues. The V and J ends lost 2 bases and 7 bases respectively, with 12 bases between them. Germline V gives CDR1 SGHNT, CDR2 YYREEE (reference sequence). The CDR3 coding sequence is TGTGCCAGCAGCTTTGACTATGTTAACGGGGAGCTGTTTTTT. Amino acids: CASSFDYVNGELFF.

V is TRBV3-1 (or the pseudogene TRBV3-2) and J is TRBJ2-1; 8 nucleotides match TRBD2. Germline values: CDR1 LGHDT, CDR2 YNNKEL (reference sequence). J was trimmed by 7 bases and V by 1 base; bases with no gene match: 6. CDR3 length equals 15 residues. The CDR3 DNA follows: TGTGCCAGCAGCCAAGTTGGTAGCGGGACTAATGAGCAGTTCTTC. Amino acid sequence: CASSQVGSGTNEQFF.

The chain recombines TRBV21-1 with TRBJ1-1; the DNA was not compared with TRBD1, the D call given in the table. TRBV21-1 is described as a pseudogene. This CDR3 contains 17 residues. The DNA of the CDR3 is TGTGCCAGCAGCCTGGACAGTCTCCTCTCTCTGAACACTGAAGCTTTCTTT. It translates to CASSLDSLLSLNTEAFF.

This clone was counted between two and nine times. The chain is built from TRBV6-5 and TRBJ2-7, with 8 bases aligning to TRBD2. Germline loops: CDR1 MNHEY, CDR2 SVGAGI. The CDR3 consists of 15 residues. After removal of 0 bases from V and 12 bases from J, the junction contained 13 bases not matched to a gene. This CDR3 is CASSYSRPGGESVYF. CDR3 DNA: TGTGCCAGCAGTTACTCGAGACCGGGAGGGGAATCGGTGTACTTC.

The chain's CDR3 is CASSSGTSTYEQYF. In DNA, the CDR3 is TGCGCCAGCAGTTCCGGGACTAGCACCTACGAGCAGTACTTC. V usage is TRBV5-1 and J usage is TRBJ2-7, with 9 bases fitting TRBD2. The CDR3 is made up of 14 amino acids. Trimming removed 5 bases from V and 2 bases from J; junction bases left unmatched: 5. Germline CDR1 is SGHRS and CDR2 is YFSETQ.

Notes on this clone: The sample contains more than one DNA sequence encoding this CDR3. The rearrangement joins TRBV7-2 to TRBJ2-1; 10 bases align to TRBD2. J was trimmed by 9 bases and V by 5 bases; bases with no gene match: 7. This CDR3 region has 14 residues. Looked up from germline, CDR1 is SGHTA and CDR2 is FQGNSA. The CDR3 sequence: CASSPRLAGAEQFF. CDR3 DNA: TGTGCCAGCAGCCCACGGCTAGCGGGAGCTGAGCAGTTCTTC.

V gene TRBV19 combines with J gene TRBJ2-7, with 9 positions matching TRBD1. Germline V gene sequence: CDR1 LNHDA, CDR2 SQIVND (reference sequence). J was trimmed by 4 bases and V by 2 bases; bases with no gene match: 6. The CDR3 sequence is 15 residues long. The CDR3 nucleotides are TGTGCCAGTAGTATATTGACAGGGGGTTTGTACGAGCAGTACTTC. Translation gives CASSILTGGLYEQYF.